One and the same sample provided the 21 T cell receptor beta chains below, sequenced in a study of healthy donors' naive CD4 and CD8 T cells (dated by TCRdb to between 2014 and 2017). The sequencing machine was a 454 GS FLX Titanium. A previously published linear amplification protocol was used to construct TCR libraries from 500 ng of total RNA. TCRdb redid the processing of the public reads, applying fastp at Q25 and MiXCR, and retained in-frame beta chains. For every CDR3 protein sequence, its rows merge into one entry that carries the most common genes and DNA. The sample table holds approximately 180,000 distinct CDR3 sequences, of which under 85% were seen once. About 2.1% of the sample is held by the ten biggest clonotypes. Sample: naive CD4+ and CD8+ T cells sorted from blood, pooled from several donors. The cell subset or site label on this specimen signifies: FACS-sorted naive CD4+ (CD45RO-CD45RA+) and naive CD8+ (CD45RA+CD27bright) T cells. These receptors all stem from a pool of human donors in good health; the sample pools cells from several healthy donors.

The V call is TRBV19, the J call TRBJ1-1; D is uncertain. V was pared by 8 bases and J by 5 bases, with 21 bases between. The CDR3 contains 15 residues. From germline, CDR1 is LNHDA and CDR2 SQIVND (reference sequence). The CDR3 region has the DNA TGTGCCAGTGTAGGTGGAGGGTTTGCTAATACTGAAGCTTTCTTT. Amino acids: CASVGGGFANTEAFF.

This rearrangement joins TRBV19 to TRBJ1-2; D unresolved. Germline CDR1 and CDR2: LNHDA and SQIVND (reference sequence). The CDR3 spans 11 residues. Trimming pared 11 bases from V and 4 bases from J, leaving 11 bases between. CDR3 in amino acids: CAALGFYGYTF. CDR3 nucleotides: TGTGCCGCCCTAGGCTTCTATGGCTACACCTTC.

On this clonotype: The junction and the germline gene differ at one end; a read error may be behind it. V is TRBV27 and J is TRBJ2-7; D unresolved. CDR1 is MNHEY and CDR2 is SMNVEV in the germline V gene (reference sequence). This CDR3 comprises 13 residues. This CDR3 reads CASSVSLAYEQYF. Here the CDR3 DNA reads TGTGCCAGCAGTGTATCCCTTGCCTACGAGCAGTACTTC.

This clonotype was observed a few times. The rearrangement uses TRBV19 and TRBJ2-3, with TRBD2 matching over 8 bases. CDR3 size: 15 residues. In germline, CDR1 is LNHDA, CDR2 SQIVND (reference sequence). The junction had 3 bases not matched to a gene; V was cut back by 4 bases and J by 0 bases. The CDR3 DNA is TGTGCCAGTAGTAAGCGGGAGATTAGCACAGATACGCAGTATTTT. It specifies CASSKREISTDTQYF.

The rearrangement uses TRBV15 and TRBJ2-1; TRBD1 aligns across 8 bases. Per the germline V gene, CDR1 is LNHNV and CDR2 is YYDKDF (reference sequence). V shed 1 base, J shed 7 bases, and the junction held 3 bases outside the gene matches. There are 14 residues in the CDR3. The CDR3 is CATSRVRTGNEQFF. CDR3 sequence (DNA): TGTGCCACCAGCAGAGTGAGGACAGGGAATGAGCAGTTCTTC.

DNA for the CDR3: TGCAGCGTTGAGGCGGGGAGCACAGATACGCAGTATTTT. Its translation: CSVEAGSTDTQYF. This chain connects TRBV29-1 to TRBJ2-3; the D gene is possibly TRBD2 (6 bases). The CDR3 consists of 13 residues. The germline V gene has CDR1 SQVTM and CDR2 ANQGSEA. The V end was cut by 3 bases, the J end by 0 bases, with 7 bases between.

The genes are TRBV29-1 and TRBJ2-3; 14 bases match TRBD2. Germline V gene lookup returns CDR1 SQVTM and CDR2 ANQGSEA. J lost 3 bases, V lost 7 bases, and 6 bases had no gene match. This CDR3 is 15 amino acids long. CDR3 amino acids: CSASGTSGSTDTQYF. CDR3 coding DNA: TGCAGCGCCTCCGGGACTAGCGGGAGTACAGATACGCAGTATTTT.

The genes are TRBV19 and TRBJ1-2, with D uncertain. Germline CDR1 LNHDA, CDR2 SQIVND (reference sequence). CDR3 length: 12 residues. V lost 8 bases, J lost 4 bases, and 11 bases lay in between. CDR3 coding DNA: TGTGCCAGTCCTATACTCCTCTATGGCTACACCTTC. This translates into CASPILLYGYTF.

This clonotype has only a few counts. This chain uses TRBV28 with TRBJ2-1; D perhaps matches TRBD1 (7 bases). V was cut by 2 bases and J by 6 bases, with 8 bases left in between. This CDR3 is built from 13 residues. Germline V gene lookup returns CDR1 MDHEN and CDR2 SYDVKM. Here the CDR3 reads CASSLQGGNEQFF. DNA of the CDR3: TGTGCCAGCAGTTTACAGGGGGGCAATGAGCAGTTCTTC.

The rearrangement uses TRBV30 and TRBJ1-1; the D is unclear. V lost 1 base and J lost 4, with 13 bases in between. The CDR3 spans 14 residues. From germline, CDR1 is GTSNPN and CDR2 SVGIG (reference sequence). CDR3 DNA sequence: TGTGCCTGGAGTGGGTTGAGGTGGTCCACTGAAGCTTTCTTT. This encodes CAWSGLRWSTEAFF.

V usage is TRBV5-1 and J usage is TRBJ1-5; D is unclear. With 5 bases removed from V and 1 base from J, the gap between germline ends came to 13 bases. The CDR3 has 15 residues. The germline CDR1 and CDR2 sequences are SGHRS and YFSETQ. The CDR3 region has the DNA TGCGCCAGCAGGAGAGACCCGGGGAGCAATCAGCCCCAGCATTTT. This encodes CASRRDPGSNQPQHF.

The gene calls are TRBV6-2 or TRBV6-3 and TRBJ1-1, with unresolved D. Germline V gene data show CDR1 as MNHEY and CDR2 as SVGEGT. V lost 2 bases and J 10 bases, leaving 11 bases between the germline ends. The CDR3 is 12 amino acids. The CDR3 DNA is TGTGCCAGCAGTTACGTCGTAACGGGAGCTTTCTTT. It encodes CASSYVVTGAFF.

This chain connects TRBV20-1 to TRBJ2-5; 8 bases are shared with TRBD2. The CDR3 length is 14 residues. Trimming cost V 5 bases and J 3 bases; bases outside gene matches: 8. Germline loops: CDR1 DFQATT, CDR2 SNEGSKA (reference sequence). The CDR3 region is CSAGRTSRKETQYF. Here the CDR3 DNA reads TGCAGTGCTGGACGGACTAGCCGCAAAGAGACCCAGTACTTC.

J is TRBJ2-1 and V is TRBV29-1; D is undetermined. The germline V gene has CDR1 SQVTM and CDR2 ANQGSEA. CDR3 size: 13 residues. V lost 7 bases to trimming and J lost 9 bases, with 19 bases between them. The CDR3 spells CSGMSDPGVEQFF. DNA for the CDR3: TGCAGCGGAATGAGTGACCCTGGGGTTGAGCAGTTCTTC.

This chain links TRBV29-1 with TRBJ2-1, with 9 nucleotides matching TRBD1. Germline V gives CDR1 SQVTM, CDR2 ANQGSEA. This CDR3 region has 14 residues. After removal of 3 bases from V and 4 bases from J, the junction contained 4 bases not matched to a gene. The CDR3 spells CSVEGTGRYNEQFF. The CDR3 region has the DNA TGCAGCGTTGAGGGGACAGGGCGTTACAATGAGCAGTTCTTC.

The table lists this clonotype with a count of one. This chain uses TRBV5-4 with TRBJ2-5; TRBD2 might be the D (5 bases). In germline, CDR1 is SGHNT, CDR2 YYREEE (reference sequence). CDR3 length equals 15 residues. Deletions cut 1 base from V and 5 bases from J, with 15 bases between. CDR3 amino acids: CASSLTSRGQETQYF. CDR3 nucleotides: TGTGCCAGCAGCTTGACTAGTCGAGGGCAGGAGACCCAGTACTTC.

The chain uses TRBV11-1 and TRBJ2-7, with 7 bases that match TRBD1. After removal of 6 bases from V and 2 bases from J, the junction contained 7 bases not matched to a gene. Per germline, CDR1 SGHAT and CDR2 FQDESV (reference sequence). The CDR3 is made up of 14 amino acids. CDR3 loop: CASSSDRRAYEQYF. CDR3 coding DNA: TGTGCCAGCAGTTCGGACAGGCGAGCCTACGAGCAGTACTTC.

This sequence joins TRBV27 and TRBJ1-5, with TRBD1 matching over 7 bases. The germline CDR1 and CDR2 sequences are MNHEY and SMNVEV (reference sequence). Germline trimming cut 5 bases from V and 2 bases from J; bases unmatched to any gene: 9. The CDR3 loop spans 16 amino acids. The CDR3 nucleotides are TGTGCCAGCAGTCTTAGAGCCGGGACAGGCAATCAGCCCCAGCATTTT. As protein: CASSLRAGTGNQPQHF.

This clonotype appeared a few times. The CDR3 is CASSPPQGTLGGYTF. CDR3 bases: TGTGCCAGCAGCCCACCCCAGGGGACCTTGGGGGGCTACACCTTC. The J gene is TRBJ1-2, the V gene TRBV12-3 or TRBV12-4; D might be TRBD1 (6 bases). This CDR3 contains 15 residues. Trimming shortened V by 6 bases and J by 8 bases, and 22 bases separated the two germline ends.

V and J are TRBV18 and TRBJ2-7; D ambiguous. CDR3 size: 14 residues. Germline CDR1 reads KGHSH; CDR2 reads LQKENI. The V gene lost 2 bases and the J gene lost 5 bases, with 13 bases spanning the gap. This CDR3 reads CASSPEDLLDEQYF. In DNA, the CDR3 is TGTGCCAGCTCACCAGAGGATTTACTTGACGAGCAGTACTTC.

The rearrangement joins TRBV27 to TRBJ2-3; D unclear. Trimming pared 2 bases from V and 5 bases from J, leaving 11 bases between. CDR3 length: 14 amino acids. Germline lookup yields CDR1 MNHEY and CDR2 SMNVEV (reference sequence). The CDR3, as DNA: TGTGCCAGCAGTTTAAGGCTAGAGAAAGATACGCAGTATTTT. Encoded protein: CASSLRLEKDTQYF.